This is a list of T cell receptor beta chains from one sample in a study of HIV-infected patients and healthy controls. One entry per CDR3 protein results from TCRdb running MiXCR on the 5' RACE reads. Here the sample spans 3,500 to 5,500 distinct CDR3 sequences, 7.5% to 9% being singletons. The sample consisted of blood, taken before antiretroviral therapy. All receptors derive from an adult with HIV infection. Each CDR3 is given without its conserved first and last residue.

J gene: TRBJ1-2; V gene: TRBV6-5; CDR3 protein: ASNPGQGHYGYT
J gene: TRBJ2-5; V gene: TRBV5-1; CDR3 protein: ASSLRLAGGSGETQY
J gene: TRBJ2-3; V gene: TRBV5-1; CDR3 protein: ASSSGQGARFEDTQY
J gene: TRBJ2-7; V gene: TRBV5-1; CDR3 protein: ASSLSGTSVREQY
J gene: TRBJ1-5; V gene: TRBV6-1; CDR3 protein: ASSERSVGGGQPQH
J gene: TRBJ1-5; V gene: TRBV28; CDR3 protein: ASTPGGSGRNQPQH
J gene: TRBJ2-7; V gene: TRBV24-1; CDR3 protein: ATSDLRSGEQY
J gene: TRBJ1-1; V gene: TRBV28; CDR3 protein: ASSTWTGVGSVF
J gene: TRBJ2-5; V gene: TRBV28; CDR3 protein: ASSSGQMLETQY
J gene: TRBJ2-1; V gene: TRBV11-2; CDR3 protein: ASSLDPRQDNEQF
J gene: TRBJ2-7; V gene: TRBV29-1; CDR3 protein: SSSAGGGEQY
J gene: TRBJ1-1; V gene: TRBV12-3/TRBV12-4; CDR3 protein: ASSPAQNTEAF
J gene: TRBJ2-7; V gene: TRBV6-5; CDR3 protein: ASSRPSTYEQY
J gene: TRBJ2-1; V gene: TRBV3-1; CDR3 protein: ASSQGGNYNEQF
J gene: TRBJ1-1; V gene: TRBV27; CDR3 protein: ASISGSLSF
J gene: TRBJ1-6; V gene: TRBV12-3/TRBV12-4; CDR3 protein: ASSLGGIGNSPLH
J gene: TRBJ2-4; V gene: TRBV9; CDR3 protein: ASSSPGGPLGKNIQY
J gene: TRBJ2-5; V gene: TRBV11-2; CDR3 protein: ASSPEGETQY
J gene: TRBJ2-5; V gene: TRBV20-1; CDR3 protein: SARTSGGYQETQY
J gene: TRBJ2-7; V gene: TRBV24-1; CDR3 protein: ATSDLREPYEQY
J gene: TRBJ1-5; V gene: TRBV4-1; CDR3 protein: ASSQDLRGRGQPQH
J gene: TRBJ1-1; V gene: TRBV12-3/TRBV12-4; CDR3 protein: ASSSYQGMNTEAF
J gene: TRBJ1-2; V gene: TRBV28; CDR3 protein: ASSLGRGNYGYT
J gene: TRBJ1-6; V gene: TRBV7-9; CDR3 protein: ASSLGGTDSPLH
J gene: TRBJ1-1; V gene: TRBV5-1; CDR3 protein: ASSTTGTEGEAF
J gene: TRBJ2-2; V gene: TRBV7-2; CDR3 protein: ASSLRPGNTGELF
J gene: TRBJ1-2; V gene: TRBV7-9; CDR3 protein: ASSLPLDRAYGYT
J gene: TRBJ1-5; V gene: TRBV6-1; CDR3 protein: ASIRDRGVNQPQH
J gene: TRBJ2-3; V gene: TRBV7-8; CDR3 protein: ASSAAGVRRGTSTDTQY
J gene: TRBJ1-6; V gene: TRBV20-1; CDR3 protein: SARDKDGSANIRNSPLH
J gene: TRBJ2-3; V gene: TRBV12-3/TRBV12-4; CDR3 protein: ASSFQGGRADTQY
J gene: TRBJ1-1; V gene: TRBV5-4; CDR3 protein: ASEGALNTEAF
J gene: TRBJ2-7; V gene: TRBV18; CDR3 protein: ASSPGARDPYEQY
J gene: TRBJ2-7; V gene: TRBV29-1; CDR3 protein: SVVRDRGAEQY
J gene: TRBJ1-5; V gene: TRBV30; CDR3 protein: AWSLFPSQPQH
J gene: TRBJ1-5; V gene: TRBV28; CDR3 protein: ASSRHQPQH
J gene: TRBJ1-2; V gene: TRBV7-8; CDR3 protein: ASSLVATANYGYT
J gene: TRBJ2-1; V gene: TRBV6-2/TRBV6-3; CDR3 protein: ASSPGLVSNEQF